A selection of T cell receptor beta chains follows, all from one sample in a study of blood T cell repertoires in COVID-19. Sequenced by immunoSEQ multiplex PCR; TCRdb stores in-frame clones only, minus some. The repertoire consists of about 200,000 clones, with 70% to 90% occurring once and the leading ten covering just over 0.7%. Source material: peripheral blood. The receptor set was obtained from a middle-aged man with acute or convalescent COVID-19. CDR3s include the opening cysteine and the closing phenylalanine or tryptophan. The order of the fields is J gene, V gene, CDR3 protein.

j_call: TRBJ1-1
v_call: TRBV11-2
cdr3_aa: CASSLAVAGGAEAFF

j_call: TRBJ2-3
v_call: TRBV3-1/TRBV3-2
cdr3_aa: CASSLGTSSTDTQYF

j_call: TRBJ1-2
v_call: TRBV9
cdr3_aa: CASSVRGTGPNYGYTF

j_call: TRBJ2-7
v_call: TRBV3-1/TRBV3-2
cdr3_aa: CASSQVSLQGGYEQYF

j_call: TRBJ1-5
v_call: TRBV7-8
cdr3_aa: CASSLDPGKERNQPQHF

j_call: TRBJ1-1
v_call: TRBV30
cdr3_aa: CAWSGLPLNTEAFF

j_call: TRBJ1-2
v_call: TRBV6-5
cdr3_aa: CASSSREGSRDGYTF

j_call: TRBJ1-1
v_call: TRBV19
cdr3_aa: CASSHYTEAFF

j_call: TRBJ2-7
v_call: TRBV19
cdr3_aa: CASSIGWGPYEQYF

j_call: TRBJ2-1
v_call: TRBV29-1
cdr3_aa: CSVVVDEQFF

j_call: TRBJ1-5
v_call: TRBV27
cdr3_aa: CASSWGDGQPQHF

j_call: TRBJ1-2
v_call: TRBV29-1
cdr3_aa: CSVEEGPNYGYTF

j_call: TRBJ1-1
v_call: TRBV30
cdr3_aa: CAWDLQGAGAEAFF

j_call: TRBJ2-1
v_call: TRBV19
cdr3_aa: CASSRTGVYNEQFF

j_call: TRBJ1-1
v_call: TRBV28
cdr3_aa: CASSSGQGVLTEAFF

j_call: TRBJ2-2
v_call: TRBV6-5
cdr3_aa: CASRQLLGALFF

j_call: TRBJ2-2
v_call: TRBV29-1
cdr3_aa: CSVAGTTTTGELFF

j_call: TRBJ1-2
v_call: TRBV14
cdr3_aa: CASSHRGGYTF

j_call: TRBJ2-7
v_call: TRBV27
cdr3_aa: CASSFLDRGYEQYF

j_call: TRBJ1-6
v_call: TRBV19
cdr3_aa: CASRDRGLISPLHF

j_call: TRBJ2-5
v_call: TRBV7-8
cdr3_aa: CASSLGLPSSETQYF

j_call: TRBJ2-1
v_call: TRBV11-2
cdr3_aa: CASSLGRKIAGSSYNEQFF

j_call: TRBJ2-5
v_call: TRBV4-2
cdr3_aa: CASSRTVSGGTQETQYF

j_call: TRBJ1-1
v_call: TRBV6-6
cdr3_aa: CASSRQGAAYTEAFF

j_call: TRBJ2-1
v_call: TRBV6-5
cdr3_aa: CASSYSNRGTYNEQFF

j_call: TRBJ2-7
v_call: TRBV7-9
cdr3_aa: CASSLVPGTTSYEQYF

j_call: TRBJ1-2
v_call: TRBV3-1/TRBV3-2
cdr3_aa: CASSQVTEANYGYTF

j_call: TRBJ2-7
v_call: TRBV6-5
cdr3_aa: CASSTEAGGHYEQYF

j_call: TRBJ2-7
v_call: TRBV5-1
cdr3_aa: CASSLSLVGAYEQYF

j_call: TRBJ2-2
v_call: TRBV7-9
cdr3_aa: CASLLQGSAGELFF

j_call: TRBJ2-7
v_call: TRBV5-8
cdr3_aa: CASSLAGLAGARLPYEQYF

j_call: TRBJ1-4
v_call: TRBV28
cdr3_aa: CASSQPGLPLTTNEKLFF

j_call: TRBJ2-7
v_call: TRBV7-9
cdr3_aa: CASSSARDRIYEQYF

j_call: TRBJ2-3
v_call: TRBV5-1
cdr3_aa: CASSPTGGRTDTQYF

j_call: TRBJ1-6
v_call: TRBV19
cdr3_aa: CASSLRQGNNSPLHF